These 29 T cell receptor beta chains originate from one sample sequenced in a study of blood T cell repertoires in COVID-19. Method: immunoSEQ multiplex PCR; TCRdb's copy keeps in-frame clones and lacks some. The data contain 300,000 or so clones, 85% to 90% of them singletons. Sequenced: peripheral blood. The receptor set was obtained from a woman in her twenties or thirties with COVID-19, enrolled during active disease.

This chain connects TRBV27 to TRBJ2-1; 10 bases line up with TRBD2. V dropped 4 bases and J dropped 3; count of bases not matched to a gene: 0. CDR3 length: 14 residues. Looked up from germline, CDR1 is MNHEY and CDR2 is SMNVEV (reference sequence). The CDR3 DNA follows: TGTGCCAGCAGTTGGACTAGCGGCTACAATGAGCAGTTCTTC. It specifies CASSWTSGYNEQFF.

The J gene is TRBJ2-7, the V gene TRBV29-1; 7 nucleotides line up with TRBD1. Trimming cost V 1 base and J 3 bases; bases outside gene matches: 6. Per germline, CDR1 SQVTM and CDR2 ANQGSEA. The CDR3 length is 14 residues. Written as DNA, the CDR3 is TGCAGCGTTGAAGGCGGAGGACAGGACTACGAGCAGTACTTC. This translates into CSVEGGGQDYEQYF.

This chain links TRBV29-1 with TRBJ1-1; the D is unclear. The V and J ends lost 1 base and 3 bases respectively, with 6 bases between them. CDR3 length: 12 amino acids. Germline CDR1 and CDR2: SQVTM and ANQGSEA. CDR3 protein: CSVEVVDTEAFF. CDR3 coding DNA: TGCAGCGTTGAAGTAGTGGACACTGAAGCTTTCTTT.

This CDR3 reads CASSRSSDRVAGEQFF. The CDR3 nucleotides read TGTGCCAGTAGTAGGTCATCGGACAGGGTGGCAGGTGAGCAGTTCTTC. The V call is TRBV19, the J call TRBJ2-1, with 8 nucleotides matching TRBD1. The CDR3 is 16 amino acids. Germline V gives CDR1 LNHDA, CDR2 SQIVND (reference sequence). J gave up 9 bases and V 4 bases, and 14 bases lay outside the gene matches.

The chain has TRBV11-2 and TRBJ1-4; 10 bases fit TRBD1. The junction had 17 bases not matched to a gene; V was cut back by 5 bases and J by 8 bases. This CDR3 is built from 18 residues. CDR1 is SGHAT, CDR2 FQNNGV, per germline. CDR3 in amino acids: CASSHSPMGTGVGEKLFF. The DNA for the CDR3 is TGTGCCAGCAGCCATTCGCCCATGGGGACAGGGGTAGGGGAAAAACTGTTTTTT.

The rearrangement joins TRBV7-8 to TRBJ1-5, with TRBD1 matching over 7 bases. This CDR3 contains 16 residues. Looked up from germline, CDR1 is SGHVS and CDR2 is FQNEAQ. V was clipped by 1 base and J by 3 bases; unmatched bases: 6. The CDR3 loop is CASSLVAGGVNQPQHF. The CDR3 region has the DNA TGTGCCAGCAGCTTAGTCGCAGGGGGAGTCAATCAGCCCCAGCATTTT.

This clone appeared a single time. The chain employs TRBV4-2 and TRBJ2-3, with TRBD2 identical over 8 bases. Germline CDR1 and CDR2: LGHNA and YNFKEQ. The ends lost 2 bases at V and 1 base at J; junction bases unmatched: 2. This CDR3 is 15 amino acids long. Here the CDR3 reads CASSQTSGRTDTQYF. Here the CDR3 DNA reads TGTGCCAGCAGCCAAACTAGCGGTCGCACAGATACGCAGTATTTT.

This sequence joins TRBV9 and TRBJ2-1; no definite D call. V lost 7 bases and J 5 bases, leaving 4 bases between the germline ends. Germline V gene sequence: CDR1 SGDLS, CDR2 YYNGEE. The CDR3 is made up of 10 amino acids. CDR3 DNA sequence: TGTGCCAGCGGGCACAATGAGCAGTTCTTC. Translating it yields CASGHNEQFF.

The chain couples TRBV19 to TRBJ2-7, with 8 bases aligning to TRBD1. The germline gives CDR1 LNHDA, CDR2 SQIVND (reference sequence). The trim removed 0 bases at V and 3 bases at J, leaving 7 bases unmatched. CDR3 length equals 16 residues. The DNA of the CDR3 is TGTGCCAGTAGTATAGATCTTCAGACAGGGGTCTACGAGCAGTACTTC. The encoded protein is CASSIDLQTGVYEQYF.

This chain joins TRBV3-1 (or the pseudogene TRBV3-2) and TRBJ2-7, with TRBD2 matching 11 bases. The germline V gene has CDR1 LGHDT and CDR2 YNNKEL (reference sequence). The V gene end was trimmed by 6 bases and the J gene end by 3 bases; junction bases not matched to a gene: 1. This CDR3 is 13 amino acids long. The CDR3 sequence is CASRGLAVYEQYF. CDR3 in DNA: TGTGCCAGCAGGGGACTAGCGGTCTACGAGCAGTACTTC.

This rearrangement joins TRBV2 to TRBJ2-6, with 10 bases fitting TRBD1. This CDR3 has 17 amino acids. J was trimmed by 1 base and V by 5 bases; bases with no gene match: 5. Per the germline V gene, CDR1 is SNHLY and CDR2 is FYNNEI. In DNA, the CDR3 is TGTGCCAGCAGTCCGGGACAGGGGACGTCTGGGGCCAACGTCCTGACTTTC. It encodes CASSPGQGTSGANVLTF.

The rearrangement joins TRBV19 to TRBJ1-5; D not resolved. Trimming left V 7 bases short and J 7 bases short, with 14 bases between. Germline CDR1 and CDR2: LNHDA and SQIVND (reference sequence). This CDR3 contains 13 residues. CDR3 bases: TGTGCCAGTATGTTGACGGGAGGACAGCCCCAGCATTTT. As protein: CASMLTGGQPQHF.

This sequence joins TRBV6-5 and TRBJ2-7; 14 bases match TRBD2. J was trimmed by 2 bases and V by 7 bases; bases with no gene match: 4. CDR3 length: 15 amino acids. CDR1 and CDR2 from the germline V gene are MNHEY and SVGAGI. For the CDR3, the DNA is TGTGCCAGCATCCCGACTAGCGGGAGGGCCTACGAGCAGTACTTC. It translates to CASIPTSGRAYEQYF.

This chain uses TRBV11-2 with TRBJ1-3; the D is unclear. From germline, CDR1 is SGHAT and CDR2 FQNNGV. This CDR3 spans 15 amino acids. V was clipped by 0 bases and J by 0 bases, with 6 bases between them. This chain's CDR3 is CASSLDGRSGNTIYF. The CDR3 DNA reads TGTGCCAGCAGCTTAGACGGTCGCTCTGGAAACACCATATATTTT.

The chain employs TRBV9 and TRBJ1-3; 8 bases map to TRBD1. Germline V CDR1 and CDR2: SGDLS, YYNGEE. This CDR3 region has 15 residues. Unmatched junction bases numbered 7, after V lost 4 bases and J lost 4 bases. The CDR3 reads CASSPSDRVGNTIYF. CDR3 DNA sequence: TGTGCCAGCAGCCCATCGGACAGGGTCGGAAACACCATATATTTT.

This chain joins TRBV27 and TRBJ1-1, with D maybe TRBD1 (6 bases). Trimming removed 5 bases at V and 4 bases at J, with 14 bases between. CDR1 is MNHEY, CDR2 SMNVEV, per germline (reference sequence). The CDR3 runs to 14 residues. The DNA for the CDR3 is TGTGCCAGCAGTATTACCGGGACACTCACTGAAGCTTTCTTT. Encoded protein: CASSITGTLTEAFF.

The chain carries TRBV5-1 and TRBJ2-5; TRBD2 might be the D (6 bases). CDR3 length equals 16 residues. Germline CDR1 SGHRS, CDR2 YFSETQ. Trimming took off 0 bases at V and 5 bases at J, with 17 bases between the two ends. The CDR3 bases are TGCGCCAGCAGCTTGGAACCTAGCGCTCGGGAGGAGACCCAGTACTTC. This translates into CASSLEPSAREETQYF.

J is TRBJ2-7 and V is TRBV5-1; no definite D call. Per germline, CDR1 SGHRS and CDR2 YFSETQ. Trimming took off 4 bases at V and 0 bases at J, with 8 bases between the two ends. The CDR3 consists of 13 residues. The CDR3 spells CASSPVSSYEQYF. The CDR3 coding sequence is TGCGCCAGCAGCCCGGTGAGCTCCTACGAGCAGTACTTC.

The chain is built from TRBV12-3 or TRBV12-4 and TRBJ1-2, with 9 positions matching TRBD1. This CDR3 comprises 13 residues. V trimming: 3 bases; J trimming: 7 bases; junction bases outside the gene matches: 3. The CDR3 region has the DNA TGTGCCAGCAGTTTTAGGGACAGGGCTGGCTACACCTTC. The encoded protein is CASSFRDRAGYTF.

The chain employs TRBV6-6 and TRBJ2-2; D gene unclear. Germline CDR1 and CDR2: MNHNY and SVGAGI (reference sequence). CDR3 length equals 12 residues. Trimming removed 4 bases from V and 3 bases from J, with 3 bases in between. The CDR3 DNA is TGTGCCAGCAGTTCGGACACCGGGGAGCTGTTTTTT. This translates into CASSSDTGELFF.

This clone has only one observation. V gene TRBV2 combines with J gene TRBJ1-1; D ambiguous. This CDR3 has 13 amino acids. V lost 8 bases, J lost 0 bases, and 10 bases lay in between. Germline V gene sequence: CDR1 SNHLY, CDR2 FYNNEI. DNA for the CDR3: TGTGCCAGCTTAGCCGCCCTGAACACTGAAGCTTTCTTT. Amino acid sequence: CASLAALNTEAFF.

The J gene is TRBJ2-7, the V gene TRBV6-6; D is unclear. Germline CDR1 and CDR2: MNHNY and SVGAGI (reference sequence). The CDR3 consists of 11 residues. Trimming pared 8 bases from V and 1 base from J, leaving 6 bases between. CDR3 nucleotide sequence: TGTGCCAGCTCCAATTCCTACGAGCAGTACTTC. Translation gives CASSNSYEQYF.

The chain couples TRBV5-6 to TRBJ2-7; 10 bases are a match to TRBD2. J gave up 2 bases and V 1 base, and 9 bases lay outside the gene matches. The germline V gene encodes CDR1 SGHDT and CDR2 YYEEEE. The CDR3 contains 17 residues. The CDR3, as DNA: TGTGCCAGCAGCTTGTCGGCTAGCGGGAGTAGGGCCTACGAGCAGTACTTC. This codes for CASSLSASGSRAYEQYF.

The gene calls are TRBV7-9 and TRBJ2-1; 7 bases map to TRBD2. Germline V CDR1 and CDR2: SEHNR, FQNEAQ (reference sequence). V trimming: 7 bases; J trimming: 9 bases; junction bases outside the gene matches: 15. This CDR3 is built from 15 residues. The CDR3 region has the DNA TGTGCCAGCAACCCATACCGGGACTATGGGGGTGAGCAGTTCTTC. Its translation is CASNPYRDYGGEQFF.

J is TRBJ2-5 and V is TRBV4-1; D perhaps matches TRBD2 (6 bases). The germline gives CDR1 MGHRA, CDR2 YSYEKL. CDR3 length: 13 residues. V was pared by 1 base and J by 3 bases, with 6 bases between. This chain's CDR3 is CASSQGREETQYF. The CDR3 nucleotides are TGCGCCAGCAGCCAAGGGAGGGAAGAGACCCAGTACTTC.

V gene TRBV3-1 (or the pseudogene TRBV3-2) combines with J gene TRBJ1-3; 8 bases are a match to TRBD1. V was pared by 3 bases and J by 2 bases, with 9 bases of the junction left unmatched. The V gene's germline CDR1 is LGHDT and CDR2 YNNKEL (reference sequence). The CDR3 contains 17 residues. CDR3 amino acids: CASSHPGTGRAGNTIYF. CDR3 nucleotide sequence: TGTGCCAGCAGCCATCCCGGGACAGGTCGAGCTGGAAACACCATATATTTT.

The genes are TRBV18 and TRBJ2-3; a possible D gene is TRBD1 (6 bases). This CDR3 is built from 16 residues. Germline V lookup: CDR1 KGHSH, CDR2 LQKENI. Trimming cost V 4 bases and J 2 bases, with 16 bases left between them. The CDR3 sequence is CASSRNRDPFTDTQYF. For the CDR3, the DNA is TGTGCCAGCTCACGAAACAGGGATCCTTTCACAGATACGCAGTATTTT.

J is TRBJ2-7 and V is TRBV29-1; 8 bases agree with TRBD2. CDR3 length: 16 amino acids. Germline V gene lookup returns CDR1 SQVTM and CDR2 ANQGSEA. Unmatched junction bases numbered 7, after V lost 0 bases and J lost 0 bases. CDR3 coding DNA: TGCAGCGTTGAAGAAGGTGGGGGACTAGACTCCTACGAGCAGTACTTC. Its protein is CSVEEGGGLDSYEQYF.

V is TRBV19 and J is TRBJ2-5; 16 bases are a match to TRBD2. The CDR3 sequence is 18 residues long. Germline CDR1 reads LNHDA; CDR2 reads SQIVND (reference sequence). V lost 2 bases and J lost 4; bases outside the gene matches: 7. CDR3 coding DNA: TGTGCCAGTAGTATATCGTCGGGACTAGCGGGAGGGCCAGAGACCCAGTACTTC. It translates to CASSISSGLAGGPETQYF.